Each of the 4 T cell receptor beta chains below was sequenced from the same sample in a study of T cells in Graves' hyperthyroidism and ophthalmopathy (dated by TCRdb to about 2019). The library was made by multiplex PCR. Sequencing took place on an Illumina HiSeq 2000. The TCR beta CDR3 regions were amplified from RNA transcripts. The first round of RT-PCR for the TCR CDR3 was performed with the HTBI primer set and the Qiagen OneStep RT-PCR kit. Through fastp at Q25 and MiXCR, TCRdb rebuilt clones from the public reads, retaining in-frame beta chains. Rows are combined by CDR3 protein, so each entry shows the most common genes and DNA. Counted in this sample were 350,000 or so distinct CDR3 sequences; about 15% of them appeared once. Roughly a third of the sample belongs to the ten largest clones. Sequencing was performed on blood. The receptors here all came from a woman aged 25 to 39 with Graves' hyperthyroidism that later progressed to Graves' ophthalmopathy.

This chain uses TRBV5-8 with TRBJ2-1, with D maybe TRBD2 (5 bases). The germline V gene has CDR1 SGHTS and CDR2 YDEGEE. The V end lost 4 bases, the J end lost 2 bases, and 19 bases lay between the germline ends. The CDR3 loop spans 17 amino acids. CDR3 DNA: TGTGCCAGCAGCATCGGACTCAATACCGCAGCCTACAATGAGCAGTTCTTC. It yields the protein CASSIGLNTAAYNEQFF.

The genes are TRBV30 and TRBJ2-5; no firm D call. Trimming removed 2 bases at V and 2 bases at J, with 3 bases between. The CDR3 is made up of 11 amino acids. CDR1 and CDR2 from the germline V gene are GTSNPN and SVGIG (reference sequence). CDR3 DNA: TGTGCCTGGAGTCAGCAAGAGACCCAGTACTTC. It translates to CAWSQQETQYF.

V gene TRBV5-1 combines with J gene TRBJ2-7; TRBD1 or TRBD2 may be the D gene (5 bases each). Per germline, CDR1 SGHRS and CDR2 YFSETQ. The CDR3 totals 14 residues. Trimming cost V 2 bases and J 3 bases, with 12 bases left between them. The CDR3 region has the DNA TGCGCCAGCAGCTTTGCCGGGACGGACTACGAGCAGTACTTC. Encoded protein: CASSFAGTDYEQYF.

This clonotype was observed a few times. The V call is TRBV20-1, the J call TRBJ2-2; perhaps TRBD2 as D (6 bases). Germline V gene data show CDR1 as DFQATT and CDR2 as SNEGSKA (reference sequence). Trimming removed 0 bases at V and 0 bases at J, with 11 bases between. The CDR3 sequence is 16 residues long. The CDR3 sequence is CSARDSGGANTGELFF. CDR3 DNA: TGCAGTGCTAGAGATTCCGGCGGGGCGAACACCGGGGAGCTGTTTTTT.